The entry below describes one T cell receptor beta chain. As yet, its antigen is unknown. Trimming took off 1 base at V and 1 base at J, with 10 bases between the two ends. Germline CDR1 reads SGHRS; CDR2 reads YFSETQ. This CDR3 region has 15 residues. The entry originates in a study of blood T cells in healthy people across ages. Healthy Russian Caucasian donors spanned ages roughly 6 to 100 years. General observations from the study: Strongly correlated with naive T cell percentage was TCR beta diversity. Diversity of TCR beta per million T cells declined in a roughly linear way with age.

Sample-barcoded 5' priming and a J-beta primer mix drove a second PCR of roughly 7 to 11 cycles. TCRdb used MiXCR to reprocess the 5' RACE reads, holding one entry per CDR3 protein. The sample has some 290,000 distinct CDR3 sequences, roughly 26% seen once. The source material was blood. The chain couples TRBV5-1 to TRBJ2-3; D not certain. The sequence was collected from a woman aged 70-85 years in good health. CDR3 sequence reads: CASSLSNPGTDTQYF. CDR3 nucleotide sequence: TGCGCCAGCAGCTTGTCGAATCCCGGCACAGATACGCAGTATTTT.